These 2 T cell receptor beta chains were all obtained from the same sample, sequenced in a study of cytomegalovirus exposure and HLA in healthy donors. With 60 Vbeta and 13 Jbeta primers, the PCR was carried out. Profiling relied on immunoSEQ multiplex PCR, and the TCRdb table lists in-frame clones only, not all of them. This table lists 140,000 to 150,000 clones. Material: PBMCs. These receptors originate from a male donor in good health and CMV-seronegative.

With regard to this clone: The junction departs from germline at one end; a sequencing error may be responsible. V usage is TRBV29-1 and J usage is TRBJ2-7; 7 bases are shared with TRBD1. CDR3 length equals 11 residues. Germline CDR1 reads SQVTM; CDR2 reads ANQGSEA. CDR3 amino acids: CSVEAGGEQYF. In nucleotides, the CDR3 is TGCAGCGTCGAAGCAGGGGGCGAGCAGTACTTC.

This sequence joins TRBV7-9 and TRBJ1-2; D may be TRBD1 (5 bases). CDR3 length: 14 residues. V lost 5 bases to trimming and J lost 4 bases, with 14 bases between them. The germline V gene encodes CDR1 SEHNR and CDR2 FQNEAQ (reference sequence). In nucleotides, the CDR3 is TGTGCCAGCAGCCCTATGGACACGCTCTATGGCTACACCTTC. Encoded protein: CASSPMDTLYGYTF.